The clone carrying this T cell receptor (beta chain) occurred a few times. Its antigen is currently unknown. The sample belongs to a study of CD8 T cells in ankylosing spondylitis. Study observations and caveats: What seemed typical of ankylosing spondylitis blood was a TCR beta motif built from about 8 highly homologous variants. Disease-associated clonotypes exhibited CD8+ identity and were relatively infrequent in peripheral blood. In synovial fluid and blood from reactive arthritis, some motif variants were previously reported. Significant enrichment of disease-linked clones was reportedly seen in matched ankylosing spondylitis synovial fluid.

Quantitative 5'-RACE with molecular barcodes was used to make the TCR beta libraries. TCRdb analysed the 5' RACE reads with MiXCR anew, one entry per CDR3 protein. The profile shows some 330,000 distinct CDR3 sequences, under 8.5% of them singletons. The V gene's germline CDR1 is LGHNT and CDR2 FRNRAP. V was clipped by 2 bases and J by 4 bases; unmatched bases: 2. CDR3 length: 15 amino acids. What was sequenced was blood, either unsorted or a sorted T cell fraction (not recorded which). This sequence was found in a male donor with ankylosing spondylitis. The J gene is TRBJ2-1, the V gene TRBV12-5, with 10 positions matching TRBD2. The CDR3 DNA follows: TGTGCTAGTGGTTTGCTAGCGGGAGTATACAATGAGCAGTTCTTC. It yields the protein CASGLLAGVYNEQFF.